These 21 T cell receptor beta chains came from one sample sequenced in a study of CD8+CD57+ T cells in acquired aplastic anemia. CD8+CD57+ cell expansion, shown by flow cytometry, had occurred in the patients selected for sequencing. The study profiled TCR beta VDJ and CDR3 using genomic DNA as template. TCRdb re-called the reads with MiXCR, one entry per CDR3 protein. Among 160,000 or so distinct CDR3 sequences listed, 45% to 55% were seen once. The sequenced sample consisted of sorted CD4+, CD8+, or CD8+CD57+ T cells (not recorded which) from PBMCs. Receptor source: a human donor with aplastic anemia.

V is TRBV24-1 and J is TRBJ2-1; no firm D call. The CDR3 spans 13 residues. The germline CDR1 and CDR2 sequences are KGHDR and SFDVKD. The V end lost 8 bases, the J end lost 6 bases, and 13 bases lay between the germline ends. The CDR3 is CATNLPGSNEQFF. The CDR3 nucleotides are TGTGCCACCAACCTCCCGGGTTCCAATGAGCAGTTCTTC.

This clonotype was counted at least ten times. The chain links TRBV6-5 to TRBJ1-1; 7 bases align to TRBD1. The CDR3 contains 14 residues. Germline loops: CDR1 MNHEY, CDR2 SVGAGI. V shed 2 bases and J 8 bases; nucleotides not matched to a gene: 8. The CDR3 DNA reads TGTGCCAGCAGTTACGGGACAGACGGGCTGGAAGCTTTCTTT. It specifies CASSYGTDGLEAFF.

The J gene is TRBJ2-7, the V gene TRBV5-8, with TRBD1 identical over 7 bases. V was pared by 4 bases and J by 4 bases, with 11 bases of the junction left unmatched. CDR3 length equals 15 residues. Per germline, CDR1 SGHTS and CDR2 YDEGEE. CDR3: CASSPYGTEPYEQYF. The CDR3 DNA reads as TGTGCCAGCAGCCCGTACGGGACAGAGCCGTACGAGCAGTACTTC.

This clonotype was observed many times. The rearrangement uses TRBV7-8 and TRBJ2-2, with D hard to call. The germline V gene has CDR1 SGHVS and CDR2 FQNEAQ. Trimming removed 1 base at V and 7 bases at J, with 7 bases between. There are 13 residues in the CDR3. The CDR3 DNA is TGTGCCAGCAGCTTAGAGGGTATCGGGGAGCTGTTTTTT. Protein product: CASSLEGIGELFF.

The sample holds a few counts of this clonotype. This sequence joins TRBV15 and TRBJ1-3, with a tentative D call TRBD1 (6 bases). The CDR3 sequence is 16 residues long. V dropped 5 bases and J dropped 0 bases, with 14 bases sitting between them. Germline CDR1 reads LNHNV; CDR2 reads YYDKDF (reference sequence). CDR3 DNA sequence: TGTGCCACCAGCTTCCAAAGGGGGGTCTCTGGAAACACCATATATTTT. Its protein is CATSFQRGVSGNTIYF.

About this clonotype itself: The junction does not match germline at one end; this may be a read error. CDR3 nucleotide sequence: TGTGCCAGCCGCCAAGGACCTCGCACAGATACGCAGTATTTT. Its protein product is CASRQGPRTDTQYF. This sequence joins TRBV3-1 and TRBJ2-3; the D is unclear. The CDR3 sequence is 14 residues long. CDR1 LGHDT and CDR2 YNNKEL come from the germline V gene (reference sequence).

The genes are TRBV5-1 and TRBJ2-7; a weak D match, TRBD1 (6 bases). Trimming took off 3 bases at V and 5 bases at J, with 15 bases between the two ends. The germline CDR1 and CDR2 sequences are SGHRS and YFSETQ. The CDR3 spans 14 residues. The DNA of the CDR3 is TGCGCCAGCAGCTCTAGGACAGTGACCCACGAGCAGTACTTC. The encoded protein is CASSSRTVTHEQYF.

This clonotype was seen repeatedly, ten times or more. The chain joins TRBV7-9 to TRBJ1-2, with a weak D call TRBD1 (6 bases). This CDR3 contains 13 residues. Germline CDR1 is SEHNR and CDR2 is FQNEAQ (reference sequence). The V gene lost 5 bases and the J gene lost 3 bases, with 10 bases spanning the gap. CDR3 protein: CASSLGQDYGYTF. The CDR3, as DNA: TGTGCCAGCAGCCTGGGACAAGACTATGGCTACACCTTC.

In its sample, this clonotype was seen a few times. This chain links TRBV27 with TRBJ2-7; maybe TRBD2 (5 bases). CDR3 length equals 16 residues. V was shortened by 0 bases and J by 4 bases, with 16 bases between the two germline ends. Germline CDR1 reads MNHEY; CDR2 reads SMNVEV (reference sequence). The CDR3 sequence is CASSLSVGDPSYEQYF. The CDR3, as DNA: TGTGCCAGCAGTTTATCGGTGGGAGACCCCTCATACGAGCAGTACTTC.

The chain has TRBV28 and TRBJ1-3; D not certain. Germline V gene data show CDR1 as MDHEN and CDR2 as SYDVKM. V was clipped by 6 bases and J by 0 bases, with 12 bases between them. CDR3 length: 15 amino acids. The CDR3 DNA is TGTGCCAGCAGCCCTGATAGTTCCTCTGGAAACACCATATATTTT. This sequence encodes CASSPDSSSGNTIYF.

With respect to this clonotype: This may be a read error, as it is one base from a much larger clone. V usage is TRBV10-3 and J usage is TRBJ2-7; no clear D gene. V was cut by 10 bases and J by 4 bases, with 17 bases left in between. The germline V gene encodes CDR1 ENHRY and CDR2 SYGVKD. CDR3 size: 13 residues. This CDR3 reads CASSQETQYEQYF. The CDR3 bases are TGTGCCAGCAGCCAAGAGACCCAATACGAGCAGTACTTC.

This clonotype has at least ten counts. In DNA form, the CDR3 reads TGTGCCAGCAGTGGTACGCCGAGCTCCTACAATGAGCAGTTCTTC. Protein: CASSGTPSSYNEQFF. This chain links TRBV12-3 or TRBV12-4 with TRBJ2-1; D ambiguous. V shed 5 bases and J shed 0 bases, with 11 bases lying between them. The CDR3 is 15 amino acids.

V usage is TRBV29-1 and J usage is TRBJ1-2; 7 positions match TRBD1. The length of the CDR3 is 13 residues. V dropped 6 bases and J dropped 4; count of bases not matched to a gene: 8. Germline V CDR1 and CDR2: SQVTM, ANQGSEA. In DNA, the CDR3 is TGCAGCGTCGAGGACAGGCCCTTCTATGGCTACACCTTC. This translates into CSVEDRPFYGYTF.

V gene TRBV7-6 combines with J gene TRBJ2-3; 13 nucleotides align to TRBD2. The CDR3 has 17 amino acids. Trimming took 5 bases from V and 2 from J; bases not matched to a gene: 7. Germline V gene data show CDR1 as SGHVS and CDR2 as FNYEAQ. CDR3 sequence reads: CASSGPGLAGLTDTQYF. The CDR3, as DNA: TGTGCCAGCAGCGGCCCGGGACTAGCGGGGCTCACAGATACGCAGTATTTT.

This chain links TRBV6-5 with TRBJ2-2, with 7 bases lining up with TRBD1. There are 15 residues in the CDR3. Trimming cost V 1 base and J 3 bases; bases outside gene matches: 2. CDR1 is MNHEY, CDR2 SVGAGI, per germline. CDR3 coding DNA: TGTGCCAGCAGTTACTACGACAGGGACACCGGGGAGCTGTTTTTT. This translates into CASSYYDRDTGELFF.

This clonotype has at least ten counts. The chain combines TRBV7-9 with TRBJ2-5; D is possibly TRBD1 or TRBD2 (5 bases each). CDR1 SEHNR and CDR2 FQNEAQ come from the germline V gene (reference sequence). V was cut by 4 bases and J by 5 bases, with 14 bases left in between. This CDR3 is built from 14 residues. This CDR3 is CASSSPGPRETQYF. The CDR3 DNA reads TGTGCCAGCAGCTCACCGGGACCAAGGGAGACCCAGTACTTC.

This clonotype was recorded only once. One end of the junction fails to match germline, which may point to a read error. This rearrangement joins TRBV10-3 to TRBJ1-4; TRBD1 aligns across 7 bases. The CDR3 extends over 15 amino acids. Germline CDR1 ENHRY, CDR2 SYGVKD. The CDR3 nucleotides are TGTGCCATCAGTGAGGGGACAGCTAGGCGTGAAAAACTGCTTTTT. It specifies CAISEGTARREKLLF.

This clonotype was found many times. The chain is built from TRBV7-2 and TRBJ1-5; D is unclear. There are 15 residues in the CDR3. CDR1 SGHTA and CDR2 FQGNSA come from the germline V gene. Trimming pared 1 base from V and 4 bases from J, leaving 11 bases between. The CDR3 loop reads CASSLGKGSNQPQHF. DNA of the CDR3: TGTGCCAGCAGCTTAGGTAAGGGATCGAATCAGCCCCAGCATTTT.

This clonotype has only one observation. A much larger clone differs by one base, so this may be a read error. The chain uses TRBV12-5 and TRBJ1-2; D ambiguous. The CDR3 covers 13 residues. Germline V CDR1 and CDR2: LGHNT, FRNRAP. The CDR3 nucleotides are TGTGCTGGTGGTTTCCGGGTCGCGGGAGGCTACACCTTC. This gives the protein CAGGFRVAGGYTF.

This clonotype was counted many times. The chain uses TRBV20-1 and TRBJ2-7; 10 nucleotides line up with TRBD2. Germline V gene sequence: CDR1 DFQATT, CDR2 SNEGSKA (reference sequence). The CDR3 is 15 amino acids. V was pared by 0 bases and J by 7 bases, with 9 bases of the junction left unmatched. In DNA, the CDR3 is TGCAGTGCTAGAGATCGGAGCGGGAGGGCCGGGGAGCAGTACTTC. As protein: CSARDRSGRAGEQYF.

This clonotype turned up a few times. The rearrangement uses TRBV29-1 and TRBJ2-1; 7 positions agree with TRBD1. Germline CDR1 reads SQVTM; CDR2 reads ANQGSEA. J was trimmed by 4 bases and V by 3 bases; bases with no gene match: 9. The CDR3 length is 15 residues. CDR3: CSVEGYADRYNEQFF. The DNA of the CDR3 is TGCAGCGTTGAGGGGTACGCGGACAGGTACAATGAGCAGTTCTTC.